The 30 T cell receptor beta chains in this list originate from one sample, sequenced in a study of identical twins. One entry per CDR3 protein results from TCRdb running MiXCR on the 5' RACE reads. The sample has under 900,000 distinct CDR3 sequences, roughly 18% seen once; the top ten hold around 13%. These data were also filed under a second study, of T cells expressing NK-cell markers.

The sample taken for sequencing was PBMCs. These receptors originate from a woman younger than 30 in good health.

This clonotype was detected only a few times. CDR3 protein: CASSLNSYYNEQFF. CDR3 in DNA: TGTGCCAGCAGTTTGAACAGTTACTACAATGAGCAGTTCTTC. The V gene is TRBV12-3 or TRBV12-4, the J gene TRBJ2-1; D gene uncertain. V lost 3 bases and J lost 3, with 9 bases in between. This CDR3 has 14 amino acids.

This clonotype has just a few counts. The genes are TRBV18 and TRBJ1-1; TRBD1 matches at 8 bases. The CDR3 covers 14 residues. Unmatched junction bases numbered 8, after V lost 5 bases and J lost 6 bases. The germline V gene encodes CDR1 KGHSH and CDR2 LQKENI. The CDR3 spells CASSEDRGLSEAFF. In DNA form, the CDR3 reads TGTGCCAGCTCAGAAGACAGGGGTCTATCTGAAGCTTTCTTT.

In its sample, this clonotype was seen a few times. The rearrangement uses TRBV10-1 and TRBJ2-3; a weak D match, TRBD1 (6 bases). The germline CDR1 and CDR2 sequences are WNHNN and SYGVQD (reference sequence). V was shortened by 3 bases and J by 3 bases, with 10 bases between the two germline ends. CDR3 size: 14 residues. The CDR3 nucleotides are TGCGCCAGCAGTGAATATACAGGGACAGATACGCAGTATTTT. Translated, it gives CASSEYTGTDTQYF.

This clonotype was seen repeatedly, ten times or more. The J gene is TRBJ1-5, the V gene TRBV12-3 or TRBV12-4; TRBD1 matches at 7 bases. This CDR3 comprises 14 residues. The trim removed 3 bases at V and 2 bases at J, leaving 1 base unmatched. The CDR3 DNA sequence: TGTGCCAGCAGTTTCGGACAGGGCAATCAGCCCCAGCATTTT. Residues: CASSFGQGNQPQHF.

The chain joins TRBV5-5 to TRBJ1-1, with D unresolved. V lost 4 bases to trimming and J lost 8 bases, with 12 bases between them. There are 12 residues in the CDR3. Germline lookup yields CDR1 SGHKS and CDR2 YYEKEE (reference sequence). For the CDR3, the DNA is TGTGCCAGCAGCCCGGTATTGGGAGAAGCTTTCTTT. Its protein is CASSPVLGEAFF.

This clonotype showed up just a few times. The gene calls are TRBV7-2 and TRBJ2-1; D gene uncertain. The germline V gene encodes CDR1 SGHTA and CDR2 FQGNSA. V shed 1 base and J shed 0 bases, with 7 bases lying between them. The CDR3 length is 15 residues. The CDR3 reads CASSLERSSYNEQFF. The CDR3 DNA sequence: TGTGCCAGCAGCTTAGAAAGGAGCTCCTACAATGAGCAGTTCTTC.

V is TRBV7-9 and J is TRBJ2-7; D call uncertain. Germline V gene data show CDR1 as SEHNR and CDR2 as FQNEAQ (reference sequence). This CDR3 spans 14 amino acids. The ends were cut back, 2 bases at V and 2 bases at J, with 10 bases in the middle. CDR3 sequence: CASSLSGLPYEQYF. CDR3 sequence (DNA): TGTGCCAGCAGCTTATCAGGCCTCCCCTACGAGCAGTACTTC. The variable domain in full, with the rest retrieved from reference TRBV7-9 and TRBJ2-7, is DTGVSQNPRHKITKRGQNVTFRCDPISEHNRLYWYRQTLGQGPEFLTYFQNEAQLEKSRLLSDRFSAERPKGSFSTLEIQRTEQGDSAMYLCASSLSGLPYEQYFGPGTRLTVT.

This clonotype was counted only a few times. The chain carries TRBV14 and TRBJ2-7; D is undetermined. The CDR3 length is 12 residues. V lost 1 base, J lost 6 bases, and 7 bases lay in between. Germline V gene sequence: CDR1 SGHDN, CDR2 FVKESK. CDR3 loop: CASSQGPVEQYF. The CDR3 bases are TGTGCCAGCAGCCAAGGTCCGGTCGAGCAGTACTTC.

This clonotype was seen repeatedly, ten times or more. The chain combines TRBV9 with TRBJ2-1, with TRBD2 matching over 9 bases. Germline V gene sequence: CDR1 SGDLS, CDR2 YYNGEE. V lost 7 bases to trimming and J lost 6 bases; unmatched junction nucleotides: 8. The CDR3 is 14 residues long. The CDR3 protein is CASGGGGRVNEQFF. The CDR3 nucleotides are TGTGCCAGCGGAGGAGGCGGGAGGGTCAATGAGCAGTTCTTC.

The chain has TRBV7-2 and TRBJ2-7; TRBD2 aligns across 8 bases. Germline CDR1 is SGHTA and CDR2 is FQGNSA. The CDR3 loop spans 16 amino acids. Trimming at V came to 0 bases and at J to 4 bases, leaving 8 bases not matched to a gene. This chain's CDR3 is CASSLARGTSMYEQYF. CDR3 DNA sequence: TGTGCCAGCAGCTTAGCGAGGGGGACTAGTATGTACGAGCAGTACTTC.

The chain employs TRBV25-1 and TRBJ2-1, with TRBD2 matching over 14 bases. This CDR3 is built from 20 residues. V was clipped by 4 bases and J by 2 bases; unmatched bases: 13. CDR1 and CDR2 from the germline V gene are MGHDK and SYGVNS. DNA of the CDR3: TGTGCCAGCAGTGCCCTTAGGGGACTAGCGGGGGCTCGAACCTACAATGAGCAGTTCTTC. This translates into CASSALRGLAGARTYNEQFF.

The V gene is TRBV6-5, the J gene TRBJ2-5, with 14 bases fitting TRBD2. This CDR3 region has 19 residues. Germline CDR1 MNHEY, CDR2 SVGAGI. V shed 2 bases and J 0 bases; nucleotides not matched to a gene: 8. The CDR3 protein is CASSYGRLAGGPNQETQYF. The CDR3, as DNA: TGTGCCAGCAGTTACGGGCGACTAGCGGGGGGGCCGAACCAAGAGACCCAGTACTTC.

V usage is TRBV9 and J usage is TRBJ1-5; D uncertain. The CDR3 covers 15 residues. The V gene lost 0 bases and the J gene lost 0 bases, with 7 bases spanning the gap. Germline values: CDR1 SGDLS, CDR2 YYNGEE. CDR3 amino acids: CASSVEGFSNQPQHF. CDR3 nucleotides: TGTGCCAGCAGCGTAGAAGGATTTAGCAATCAGCCCCAGCATTTT.

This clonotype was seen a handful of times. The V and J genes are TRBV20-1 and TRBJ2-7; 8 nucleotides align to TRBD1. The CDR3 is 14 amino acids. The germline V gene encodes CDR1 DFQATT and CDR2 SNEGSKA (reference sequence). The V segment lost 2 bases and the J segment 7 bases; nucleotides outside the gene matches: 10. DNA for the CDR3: TGCAGTGCTAGAAATCCGGGCAGGGGGCTGGAGCAGTACTTC. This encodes CSARNPGRGLEQYF.

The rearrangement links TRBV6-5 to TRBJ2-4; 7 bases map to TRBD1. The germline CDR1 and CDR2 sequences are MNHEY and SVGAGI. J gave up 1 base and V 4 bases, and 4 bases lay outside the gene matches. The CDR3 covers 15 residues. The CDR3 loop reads CASSSVGQAKNIQYF. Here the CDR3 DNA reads TGTGCCAGCAGTTCTGTGGGACAGGCCAAAAACATTCAGTACTTC.

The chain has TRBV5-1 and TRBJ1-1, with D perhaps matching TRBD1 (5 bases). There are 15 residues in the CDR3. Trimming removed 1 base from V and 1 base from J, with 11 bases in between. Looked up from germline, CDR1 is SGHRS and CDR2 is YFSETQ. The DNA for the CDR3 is TGCGCCAGCAGCTTGTGGGGGGACGGGAACACTGAAGCTTTCTTT. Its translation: CASSLWGDGNTEAFF.

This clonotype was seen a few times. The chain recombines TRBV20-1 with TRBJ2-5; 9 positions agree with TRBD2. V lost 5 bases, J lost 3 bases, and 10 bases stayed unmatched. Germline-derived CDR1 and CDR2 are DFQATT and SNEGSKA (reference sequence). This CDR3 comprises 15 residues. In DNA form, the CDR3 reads TGCAGTGCTCCCCCTGGGGCGGGAGGGAAAGAGACCCAGTACTTC. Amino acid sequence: CSAPPGAGGKETQYF.

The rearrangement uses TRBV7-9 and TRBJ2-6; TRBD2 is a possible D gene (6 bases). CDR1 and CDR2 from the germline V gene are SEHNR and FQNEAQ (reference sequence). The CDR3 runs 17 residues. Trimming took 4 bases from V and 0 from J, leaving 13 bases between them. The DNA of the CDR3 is TGTGCCAGCAGCTCGCTAGCGTACAGCTCTGGGGCCAACGTCCTGACTTTC. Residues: CASSSLAYSSGANVLTF.

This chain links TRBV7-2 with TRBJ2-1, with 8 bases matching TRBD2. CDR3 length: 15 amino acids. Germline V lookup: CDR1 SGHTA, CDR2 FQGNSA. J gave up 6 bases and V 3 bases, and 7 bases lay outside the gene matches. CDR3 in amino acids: CASSFGLALPNEQFF. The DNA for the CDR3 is TGTGCCAGCAGCTTCGGACTAGCTCTCCCCAATGAGCAGTTCTTC.

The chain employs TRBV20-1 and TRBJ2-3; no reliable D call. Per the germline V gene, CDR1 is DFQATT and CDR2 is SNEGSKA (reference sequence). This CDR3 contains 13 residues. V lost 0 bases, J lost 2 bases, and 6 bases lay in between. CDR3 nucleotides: TGCAGTGCTAGAGATTCCTACACAGATACGCAGTATTTT. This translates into CSARDSYTDTQYF.

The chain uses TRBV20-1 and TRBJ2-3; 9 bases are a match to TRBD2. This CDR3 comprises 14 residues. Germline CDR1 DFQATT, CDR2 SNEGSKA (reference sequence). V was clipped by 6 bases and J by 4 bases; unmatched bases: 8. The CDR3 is CSAYPAGGPDTQYF. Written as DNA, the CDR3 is TGCAGTGCCTACCCGGCGGGAGGGCCAGATACGCAGTATTTT.

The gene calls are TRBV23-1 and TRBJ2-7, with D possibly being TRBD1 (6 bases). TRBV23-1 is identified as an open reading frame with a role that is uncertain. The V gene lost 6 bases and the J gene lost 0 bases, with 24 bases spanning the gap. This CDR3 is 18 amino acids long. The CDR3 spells CASSRDRIPQQSSYEQYF. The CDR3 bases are TGCGCCAGCAGCCGCGACAGGATTCCGCAACAAAGCTCCTACGAGCAGTACTTC.

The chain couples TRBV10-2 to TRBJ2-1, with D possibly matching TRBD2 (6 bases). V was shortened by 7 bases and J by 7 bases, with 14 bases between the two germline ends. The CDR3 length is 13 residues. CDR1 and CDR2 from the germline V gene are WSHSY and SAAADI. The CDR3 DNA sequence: TGCGCCAGCAACGGATGGGGAGGAAATGAGCAGTTCTTC. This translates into CASNGWGGNEQFF.

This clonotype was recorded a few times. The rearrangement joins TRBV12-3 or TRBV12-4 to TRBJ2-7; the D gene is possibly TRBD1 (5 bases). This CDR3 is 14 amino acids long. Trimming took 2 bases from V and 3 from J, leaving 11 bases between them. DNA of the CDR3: TGTGCCAGCAGTTTATCGGACACCTACTACGAGCAGTACTTC. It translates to CASSLSDTYYEQYF.

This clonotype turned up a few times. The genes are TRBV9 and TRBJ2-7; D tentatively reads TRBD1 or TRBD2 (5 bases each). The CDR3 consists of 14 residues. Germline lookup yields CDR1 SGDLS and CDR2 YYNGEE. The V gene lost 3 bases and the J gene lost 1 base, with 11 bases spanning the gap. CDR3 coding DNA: TGTGCCAGCAGCGGCCGGGACGGTTCCTACGAGCAGTACTTC. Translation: CASSGRDGSYEQYF.

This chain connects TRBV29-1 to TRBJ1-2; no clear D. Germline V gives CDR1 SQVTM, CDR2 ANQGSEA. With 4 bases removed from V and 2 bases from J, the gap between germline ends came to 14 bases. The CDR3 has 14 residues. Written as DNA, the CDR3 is TGCAGCGTTGCAGGAACCGCCAGAAACTATGGCTACACCTTC. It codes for CSVAGTARNYGYTF.

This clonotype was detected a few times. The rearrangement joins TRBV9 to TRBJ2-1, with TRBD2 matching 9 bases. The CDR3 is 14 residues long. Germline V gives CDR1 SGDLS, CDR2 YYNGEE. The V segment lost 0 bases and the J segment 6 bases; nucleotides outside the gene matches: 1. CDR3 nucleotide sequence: TGTGCCAGCAGCGTAGGCGGGGGGGTCAATGAGCAGTTCTTC. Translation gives CASSVGGGVNEQFF.

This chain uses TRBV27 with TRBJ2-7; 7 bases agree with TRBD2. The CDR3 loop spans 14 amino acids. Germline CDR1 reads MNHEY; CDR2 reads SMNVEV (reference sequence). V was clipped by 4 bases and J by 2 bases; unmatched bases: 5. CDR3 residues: CASSSRLAAYEQYF. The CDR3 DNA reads TGTGCCAGCAGTTCCCGTCTAGCGGCCTACGAGCAGTACTTC.

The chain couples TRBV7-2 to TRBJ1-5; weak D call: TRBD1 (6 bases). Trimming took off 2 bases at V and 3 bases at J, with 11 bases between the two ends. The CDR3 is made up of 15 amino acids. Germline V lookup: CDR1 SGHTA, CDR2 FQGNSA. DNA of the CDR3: TGTGCCAGCAGCTTATATGGGACAAACAATCAGCCCCAGCATTTT. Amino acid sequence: CASSLYGTNNQPQHF.

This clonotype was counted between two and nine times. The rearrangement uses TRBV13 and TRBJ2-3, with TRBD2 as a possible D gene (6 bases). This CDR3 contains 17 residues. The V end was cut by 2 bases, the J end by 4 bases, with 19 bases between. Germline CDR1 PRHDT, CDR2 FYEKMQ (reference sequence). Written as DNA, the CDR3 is TGTGCCAGCAGCTTATCGGGCGACGGGGGATCCGCAGATACGCAGTATTTT. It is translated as CASSLSGDGGSADTQYF.